A single sample is the source of the 29 T cell receptor beta chains below, sequenced in a study of cytomegalovirus exposure and HLA in healthy donors. PCR primers comprised 60 Vbeta and 13 Jbeta primers. Assay: immunoSEQ multiplex PCR; the TCRdb copy retains only in-frame clones and omits some. The data show roughly 67,000 clones, approximately 78% seen once. Sequencing was performed on PBMCs. The receptors come from a man aged 40-50 years in good health and CMV-seronegative.

V is TRBV27 and J is TRBJ1-4; D unresolved. The CDR3 totals 14 residues. Trimming shortened V by 6 bases and J by 0 bases, and 8 bases separated the two germline ends. Germline V gene lookup returns CDR1 MNHEY and CDR2 SMNVEV (reference sequence). CDR3 nucleotides: TGTGCCAGCAGCCCCCGTCCAACTAATGAAAAACTGTTTTTT. It encodes CASSPRPTNEKLFF.

The chain links TRBV4-1 to TRBJ2-5; perhaps TRBD1 as D (5 bases). The better agreement between TRBJ2-7 and the DNA end casts doubt on the J call. Germline V gene sequence: CDR1 MGHRA, CDR2 YSYEKL. The length of the CDR3 is 16 residues. CDR3 in amino acids: CASSQDLAGKAYEQYF. The DNA of the CDR3 is TGCGCCAGCAGCCAAGATTTGGCAGGGAAAGCCTACGAGCAGTACTTC.

The chain joins TRBV11-2 to TRBJ2-7; TRBD1 matches 8 bases. The CDR3 sequence is 12 residues long. V lost 3 bases to trimming and J lost 6 bases; unmatched junction nucleotides: 1. Germline CDR1 is SGHAT and CDR2 is FQNNGV. The CDR3 region has the DNA TGTGCCAGCAGCTTGACAGGGGCCGAGCAGTACTTC. Amino acid sequence: CASSLTGAEQYF.

CDR3: CASSLGAGHGNYEQYF. CDR3 DNA sequence: TGTGCCAGCAGCTTAGGAGCGGGACACGGAAATTACGAGCAGTACTTC. The chain combines TRBV11-3 with TRBJ2-7; D is possibly TRBD2 (7 bases). CDR1 and CDR2 from the germline V gene are SGHNT and YENEEA. CDR3 size: 16 residues. Deletions cut 1 base from V and 4 bases from J, with 17 bases between.

This chain connects TRBV7-2 to TRBJ2-3; TRBD2 agrees at 9 bases. With 4 bases clipped from V and 3 bases from J, the junction kept 5 bases outside the gene matches. The CDR3 runs to 15 residues. Germline CDR1 reads SGHTA; CDR2 reads FQGNSA. CDR3 DNA: TGTGCCAGCAGCTCCGGGACTAGCAATACAGATACGCAGTATTTT. This codes for CASSSGTSNTDTQYF.

The rearrangement links TRBV7-9 to TRBJ1-4; tentative D call: TRBD1 (5 bases). Germline values: CDR1 SEHNR, CDR2 FQNEAQ (reference sequence). The CDR3 has 19 amino acids. V shed 5 bases and J shed 0 bases, with 22 bases lying between them. CDR3 sequence reads: CASSHSKGQTESTNEKLFF. In DNA form, the CDR3 reads TGTGCCAGCAGCCATTCGAAGGGGCAAACTGAGTCAACTAATGAAAAACTGTTTTTT.

This chain uses TRBV2 with TRBJ1-4, with 9 bases fitting TRBD1. The CDR3 length is 16 residues. V dropped 5 bases and J dropped 8; count of bases not matched to a gene: 12. Germline V gene sequence: CDR1 SNHLY, CDR2 FYNNEI. The chain's CDR3 is CASSHDRDRVEEKLFF. The CDR3 DNA is TGTGCCAGCAGTCACGACCGGGACAGGGTAGAAGAAAAACTGTTTTTT.

Remarks on this clone: A junction end diverges from the germline sequence, so it may reflect a read error. V is TRBV5-6 and J is TRBJ1-2; 7 nucleotides line up with TRBD1. Germline CDR1 reads SGHDT; CDR2 reads YYEEEE. This CDR3 spans 12 amino acids. CDR3 coding DNA: TGTGCCAGCAGCTTGGCCGAGGGGGCTCCCTTCTTC. Translation gives CASSLAEGAPFF.

The chain combines TRBV5-1 with TRBJ2-1; TRBD2 matches 7 bases. This CDR3 is 14 amino acids long. The J segment lost 5 bases and the V segment lost 0 bases, leaving 2 bases of the junction unmatched. Germline loops: CDR1 SGHRS, CDR2 YFSETQ. The CDR3 coding sequence is TGCGCCAGCAGCTTGGGAGCGGGACACAATGAGCAGTTCTTC. Translated, it gives CASSLGAGHNEQFF.

V usage is TRBV18 and J usage is TRBJ2-1, with D tentatively TRBD2 (5 bases). From germline, CDR1 is KGHSH and CDR2 LQKENI. The CDR3 extends over 15 amino acids. Trimming removed 3 bases at V and 4 bases at J, with 13 bases between. This CDR3 reads CASSPNVGIYNEQFF. The DNA for the CDR3 is TGTGCCAGCTCACCTAATGTCGGGATATACAATGAGCAGTTCTTC.

The CDR3 region has the DNA TGTGCCAGCAGCCCGGGGGGCTTGAGCTCCTACAATGAGCAGTTCTTC. It yields the protein CASSPGGLSSYNEQFF. This rearrangement joins TRBV7-3 to TRBJ2-1; tentative D call: TRBD2 (7 bases). Trimming cost V 5 bases and J 0 bases, with 14 bases left between them. Germline V gene data show CDR1 as SGHTA and CDR2 as FQGTGA. This CDR3 has 16 residues.

This chain uses TRBV9 with TRBJ2-1; 10 bases match TRBD2. CDR1 and CDR2 from the germline V gene are SGDLS and YYNGEE. V dropped 4 bases and J dropped 9; count of bases not matched to a gene: 13. This CDR3 has 16 amino acids. The CDR3, as DNA: TGTGCCAGCAGCCCCCAGGTGAGCGGGGGGGCCCGTGAGCAGTTCTTC. As protein: CASSPQVSGGAREQFF.

The chain couples TRBV6-7 to TRBJ2-1; TRBD1 might be the D (6 bases). TRBV6-7 is an open reading frame, and its role is uncertain. The CDR3 sequence is 18 residues long. Trimming pared 2 bases from V and 4 bases from J, leaving 21 bases between. The CDR3 sequence: CASSYGRFGQSFYNEQFF. CDR3 sequence (DNA): TGTGCCAGCAGTTACGGTCGCTTTGGACAGAGTTTTTACAATGAGCAGTTCTTC.

This clone turned up a few times. The J gene is TRBJ1-1, the V gene TRBV6-1; D gene uncertain. V lost 1 base and J lost 7, with 31 bases in between. Germline loops: CDR1 MNHNS, CDR2 SASEGT. The CDR3 has 20 residues. The CDR3 reads CASSEETAGSSRLISDEAFF. The CDR3, as DNA: TGTGCCAGCAGTGAAGAAACGGCAGGTTCGTCCCGCCTTATTTCAGATGAAGCTTTCTTT.

The CDR3 sequence is CSVAAGLAGVNEQFF. The CDR3 nucleotides are TGCAGCGTTGCCGCGGGACTAGCGGGAGTTAATGAGCAGTTCTTC. The chain uses TRBV29-1 and TRBJ2-1, with 14 bases lining up with TRBD2. Germline CDR1 and CDR2: SQVTM and ANQGSEA. There are 15 residues in the CDR3. The trim removed 4 bases at V and 7 bases at J, leaving 6 bases unmatched.

The chain recombines TRBV5-1 with TRBJ2-7; D possibly corresponds to TRBD2 (5 bases). The CDR3 has 14 residues. V lost 5 bases, J lost 5 bases, and 17 bases lay in between. Per germline, CDR1 SGHRS and CDR2 YFSETQ. As DNA, the CDR3 is TGCGCCAGCAGGACGGAGATTGGAGCGGACGAGCAGTACTTC. This codes for CASRTEIGADEQYF.

The J gene is TRBJ2-5, the V gene TRBV6-7; no clear D. TRBV6-7 is an ORF for which the function is uncertain. The CDR3 spans 15 residues. V was clipped by 2 bases and J by 0 bases, with 10 bases between them. CDR3 residues: CASSYLQLDQETQYF. The CDR3 DNA sequence: TGTGCCAGCAGTTACCTCCAGCTAGACCAAGAGACCCAGTACTTC.

The CDR3: CASRVGGAYEQYF. CDR3 coding DNA: TGTGCCAGCAGGGTAGGGGGAGCCTACGAGCAGTACTTC. The J gene is TRBJ2-7, the V gene TRBV2, with D possibly being TRBD1 (6 bases). From germline, CDR1 is SNHLY and CDR2 FYNNEI. V was pared by 6 bases and J by 2 bases, with 11 bases between. This CDR3 contains 13 residues. Together with reference TRBV2 and TRBJ2-7, the CDR3 gives the full variable domain: EPEVTQTPSHQVTQMGQEVILRCVPISNHLYFYWYRQILGQKVEFLVSFYNNEISEKSEIFDDQFSVERPDGSNFTLKIRSTKLEDSAMYFCASRVGGAYEQYFGPGTRLTVT.

The chain is built from TRBV10-3 and TRBJ2-2, with 7 bases fitting TRBD1. The CDR3 totals 18 residues. J gave up 1 base and V 0 bases, and 8 bases lay outside the gene matches. Germline values: CDR1 ENHRY, CDR2 SYGVKD. The DNA of the CDR3 is TGTGCCATCAGTGAGTCATTCGGGCAGGGGGAGAACACCGGGGAGCTGTTTTTT. Its translation is CAISESFGQGENTGELFF.

J is TRBJ1-6 and V is TRBV5-8, with D possibly matching TRBD1 (6 bases). The CDR3 consists of 18 residues. Germline V gene data show CDR1 as SGHTS and CDR2 as YDEGEE. Trimming removed 0 bases at V and 9 bases at J, with 22 bases between. The CDR3 spells CASSLEAQGSFRVSPLHF. The CDR3 nucleotides are TGTGCCAGCAGCTTGGAGGCACAGGGAAGTTTTCGTGTTTCACCCCTCCACTTT.

The CDR3 is CASSPPRTSGKHEQYF. The CDR3 DNA is TGCGCCAGCAGCCCCCCACGGACTAGCGGGAAGCACGAGCAGTACTTC. The rearrangement links TRBV5-1 to TRBJ2-7, with TRBD2 matching 12 bases. The CDR3 runs 16 residues. V dropped 4 bases and J dropped 5; count of bases not matched to a gene: 10. In germline, CDR1 is SGHRS, CDR2 YFSETQ.

This chain connects TRBV6-1 to TRBJ2-1; the match to TRBD2 covers 7 bases. CDR1 and CDR2 from the germline V gene are MNHNS and SASEGT. V lost 6 bases, J lost 1 base, and 6 bases stayed unmatched. The CDR3 contains 15 residues. The CDR3 reads CASRVGGGSYNEQFF. The CDR3 DNA reads TGTGCCAGCAGGGTTGGGGGGGGGTCCTACAATGAGCAGTTCTTC.

The V and J genes are TRBV2 and TRBJ2-2; TRBD1 is a possible D gene (6 bases). CDR1 is SNHLY and CDR2 is FYNNEI in the germline V gene. V gave up 6 bases and J gave up 4 bases, with 12 bases separating them. This CDR3 spans 14 amino acids. CDR3 sequence reads: CASSRTDRTGELFF. CDR3 sequence (DNA): TGTGCCAGCAGCAGGACAGATCGCACCGGGGAGCTGTTTTTT.

CDR3 sequence reads: CASSGEVQIYEQYF. CDR3 sequence (DNA): TGTGCCAGCAGCGGGGAAGTCCAGATATACGAGCAGTACTTC. This chain connects TRBV6-5 to TRBJ2-7; TRBD2 is a possible D gene (5 bases). From germline, CDR1 is MNHEY and CDR2 SVGAGI. V gave up 6 bases and J gave up 4 bases, with 16 bases separating them. CDR3 length: 14 amino acids.

The J gene is TRBJ1-3, the V gene TRBV2; possible D gene TRBD1, 5 bases. The V gene lost 10 bases and the J gene lost 6 bases, with 10 bases spanning the gap. Germline values: CDR1 SNHLY, CDR2 FYNNEI. The CDR3 contains 11 residues. The CDR3 region is CATRQTNTIYF. In DNA form, the CDR3 reads TGTGCCACACGACAGACAAACACCATATATTTT.

The V and J genes are TRBV27 and TRBJ2-3; 8 bases fit TRBD1. Germline V CDR1 and CDR2: MNHEY, SMNVEV (reference sequence). The CDR3 has 16 residues. The J segment lost 3 bases and the V segment lost 10 bases, leaving 15 bases of the junction unmatched. CDR3 coding DNA: TGTGCCACCTCTCAGGGGGCCCCTTTGGGAACAGATACGCAGTATTTT. Protein: CATSQGAPLGTDTQYF.

V gene TRBV11-2 combines with J gene TRBJ2-7; D is perhaps TRBD1 (5 bases). Germline lookup yields CDR1 SGHAT and CDR2 FQNNGV. Trimming removed 2 bases at V and 2 bases at J, with 13 bases between. The CDR3 totals 15 residues. This chain's CDR3 is CASSLHLTVAYEQYF. The CDR3 DNA reads TGTGCCAGCAGCTTACACTTGACAGTAGCCTACGAGCAGTACTTC.

This clone has only one observation. V and J are TRBV18 and TRBJ1-1, with 8 bases that match TRBD1. CDR1 is KGHSH and CDR2 is LQKENI in the germline V gene. This CDR3 region has 17 residues. The J segment lost 2 bases and the V segment lost 0 bases, leaving 8 bases of the junction unmatched. The CDR3: CASSPPQGARGNTEAFF. The CDR3 DNA follows: TGTGCCAGCTCACCACCCCAGGGGGCGAGAGGAAACACTGAAGCTTTCTTT.

J is TRBJ1-2 and V is TRBV27; TRBD1 matches 10 bases. Germline lookup yields CDR1 MNHEY and CDR2 SMNVEV (reference sequence). The V gene end was trimmed by 2 bases and the J gene end by 8 bases; junction bases not matched to a gene: 11. CDR3 length equals 16 residues. CDR3 region: CASSLKGQGRVDGYTF. The CDR3 bases are TGTGCCAGCAGTTTAAAGGGACAGGGGAGGGTGGACGGCTACACCTTC.